The entry that follows covers one T cell receptor (beta chain) sequence. J was trimmed by 4 bases and V by 7 bases; bases with no gene match: 1. CDR1 is SNHLY, CDR2 FYNNEI, per germline. CDR3 size: 11 residues. The sample comes from a study of T cell changes during pregnancy in multiple sclerosis. This table comes from immunoSEQ multiplex PCR, and its TCRdb copy is limited to in-frame clones, with some not included. The table records some 44,000 clones, 75% to 95% of them present only once. The sequences come from CD4+ T cells from peripheral blood mononuclear cells, collected before pregnancy. The chain employs TRBV2 and TRBJ2-7; TRBD1 matches at 7 bases. This TCR came from a female donor with multiple sclerosis, enrolled in a pregnancy study. The CDR3 reads CASKGQYEQYF. In DNA, the CDR3 is TGTGCCAGCAAGGGACAGTACGAGCAGTACTTC.